The present T cell receptor (beta chain) was sequenced within a study of long-term antiretroviral therapy in people with HIV. The germline V gene encodes CDR1 SEHNR and CDR2 FQNEAQ (reference sequence). The CDR3 is 13 amino acids. Trimming cost V 5 bases and J 4 bases, with 12 bases left between them. immunoSEQ v3.0 was run at survey level. The method was immunoSEQ multiplex PCR; TCRdb's version includes in-frame clones alone and lacks a portion of them. The table records 20,000 to 30,000 clones, 70% to 90% of them present only once. Sequencing used unsorted PBMCs, obtained more than 4.4 years after starting antiretroviral therapy. This TCR derives from a man aged 25 to 40 with HIV. The chain couples TRBV7-9 to TRBJ2-7; D is possibly TRBD2 (6 bases). This CDR3 is CASSKPGDYEQYF. CDR3 DNA sequence: TGTGCCAGCAGCAAGCCGGGGGATTACGAGCAGTACTTC.